The rows below give T cell receptor beta chains drawn from one sample of a study of cytomegalovirus exposure and HLA in healthy donors. Method: immunoSEQ multiplex PCR; TCRdb's copy keeps in-frame clones and lacks some. Its listing shows 55,000 to 75,000 clones. Sequences were obtained from PBMCs. The receptors were gathered from a male donor in good health and CMV-seronegative. Both conserved end residues are part of each CDR3. D genes are given only for firm matches. Clone size appears in some rows only: once, few, many, or a class for an expanded clone.

clone_size: .; j_call: TRBJ1-4; d_call: .; cdr3_length: 15; v_call: TRBV7-2; cdr3_nt: TGTGCCAGCAGCTTATTTAGGGGGTTAGGGGAAAAACTGTTTTTT; cdr3_aa: CASSLFRGLGEKLFF
clone_size: .; j_call: TRBJ2-7; d_call: .; cdr3_length: 14; v_call: TRBV2; cdr3_nt: TGTGCCAGCAGTGATCAGAGGAGCGCCTACGAGCAGTACTTC; cdr3_aa: CASSDQRSAYEQYF
clone_size: .; j_call: TRBJ2-7; d_call: .; cdr3_length: 15; v_call: TRBV9; cdr3_nt: TGTGCCAGCAGCGTAGGCCCAGGCAGCTCCTACGAGCAGTACTTC; cdr3_aa: CASSVGPGSSYEQYF
clone_size: .; j_call: TRBJ1-2; d_call: .; cdr3_length: 13; v_call: TRBV28; cdr3_nt: TGTGCCAGCAGTTTAGGGGCCGTCTATGGCTACACCTTC; cdr3_aa: CASSLGAVYGYTF
clone_size: .; j_call: TRBJ2-7; d_call: .; cdr3_length: 11; v_call: TRBV29-1; cdr3_nt: TGCAGCACTGGAGAGGGTTACGAGCAGTACTTC; cdr3_aa: CSTGEGYEQYF
clone_size: .; j_call: TRBJ1-4; d_call: TRBD1; cdr3_length: 16; v_call: TRBV7-9; cdr3_nt: TGTGCCAGCAGCTTACGCCCGACAGGGAAGAGTGAAAAACTGTTTTTT; cdr3_aa: CASSLRPTGKSEKLFF
clone_size: .; j_call: TRBJ2-1; d_call: TRBD2; cdr3_length: 16; v_call: TRBV4-2; cdr3_nt: TGTGCCAGCAGCCATACTAGCGGGGGTGACGACAATGAGCAGTTCTTC; cdr3_aa: CASSHTSGGDDNEQFF
clone_size: .; j_call: TRBJ2-1; d_call: TRBD2; cdr3_length: 16; v_call: TRBV4-2; cdr3_nt: TGTGCCAGCAGCCAAGATTCTAGCGGGAGTAGGTATGAGCAGTTCTTC; cdr3_aa: CASSQDSSGSRYEQFF
clone_size: .; j_call: TRBJ2-1; d_call: TRBD2; cdr3_length: 15; v_call: TRBV7-2; cdr3_nt: TGTGCCAGCAGCTTCGCGCTAGCGGGAAGGAATGAGCAGTTCTTC; cdr3_aa: CASSFALAGRNEQFF
clone_size: .; j_call: TRBJ2-7; d_call: TRBD1; cdr3_length: 15; v_call: TRBV5-6; cdr3_nt: TGTGCCAGCAGTCGGACTGACAGGGGTTTGTACGAGCAGTACTTC; cdr3_aa: CASSRTDRGLYEQYF
clone_size: .; j_call: TRBJ2-7; d_call: .; cdr3_length: 11; v_call: TRBV19; cdr3_nt: TGTGCCAGTAGTGGCCGATACGAGCAGTACTTC; cdr3_aa: CASSGRYEQYF
clone_size: .; j_call: TRBJ1-2; d_call: .; cdr3_length: 15; v_call: TRBV21-1; cdr3_nt: TGTGCCAGCAGCAAAGAGAGGGTGTGGGACTATGGCTACACCTTC; cdr3_aa: CASSKERVWDYGYTF
clone_size: .; j_call: TRBJ1-2; d_call: .; cdr3_length: 13; v_call: TRBV6-1; cdr3_nt: TGTGCCAGCAGTGATCATGTGGAACAGGGCTACACCTTC; cdr3_aa: CASSDHVEQGYTF
clone_size: .; j_call: TRBJ1-1; d_call: .; cdr3_length: 14; v_call: TRBV21-1; cdr3_nt: TGTGCCAGCAGCCGCTACAGGGGGAACACTGAAGCTTTCTTT; cdr3_aa: CASSRYRGNTEAFF
clone_size: .; j_call: TRBJ2-7; d_call: .; cdr3_length: 13; v_call: TRBV6-1; cdr3_nt: TGTGCCAGCAGGGAACAAGGGGCTTTGGAGCAGTACTTC; cdr3_aa: CASREQGALEQYF
clone_size: .; j_call: TRBJ1-1; d_call: .; cdr3_length: 14; v_call: TRBV7-3; cdr3_nt: TGTGCCAGCAGCCGAGGTATGGATCGGAATGAAGCTTTCTTT; cdr3_aa: CASSRGMDRNEAFF
clone_size: .; j_call: TRBJ2-4; d_call: TRBD1; cdr3_length: 16; v_call: TRBV28; cdr3_nt: TGTGCCAGCAGCCCTAGACAGGGTATCGACAAAAACATTCAGTACTTC; cdr3_aa: CASSPRQGIDKNIQYF
clone_size: .; j_call: TRBJ2-6; d_call: .; cdr3_length: 14; v_call: TRBV4-2; cdr3_nt: TGTGCCAGCAGCCAAGAATCGGGGGCCAACGTCCTGACTTTC; cdr3_aa: CASSQESGANVLTF
clone_size: .; j_call: TRBJ2-2; d_call: TRBD2; cdr3_length: 16; v_call: TRBV7-2; cdr3_nt: TGTGCCAGCAGCTTAGCGCGAGCGGGAACGGCGGGGGAGCTGTTTTTT; cdr3_aa: CASSLARAGTAGELFF
clone_size: medium-sized; j_call: TRBJ2-2; d_call: .; cdr3_length: 13; v_call: TRBV30; cdr3_nt: TGTGCCTGGAGTGTAGGGGGAGCCGGGGAGCTGTTTTTT; cdr3_aa: CAWSVGGAGELFF
clone_size: .; j_call: TRBJ2-1; d_call: TRBD2; cdr3_length: 15; v_call: TRBV5-4; cdr3_nt: TGTGCCAGCGGGCTAGCGGGACATTCCTACAATGAGCAGTTCTTC; cdr3_aa: CASGLAGHSYNEQFF
clone_size: .; j_call: TRBJ2-7; d_call: TRBD2; cdr3_length: 15; v_call: TRBV5-1; cdr3_nt: TGCGCCAGCAGCTTGGCCGGGGGGAGCGCCTACGAGCAGTACTTC; cdr3_aa: CASSLAGGSAYEQYF
clone_size: .; j_call: TRBJ1-5; d_call: .; cdr3_length: 13; v_call: TRBV7-2; cdr3_nt: TGTGCCAGCAAACAGGGCGGCAATCAGCCCCAGCATTTT; cdr3_aa: CASKQGGNQPQHF
clone_size: .; j_call: TRBJ1-1; d_call: TRBD1; cdr3_length: 15; v_call: TRBV18; cdr3_nt: TGTGCCAGCTCACCGGATTACAGGGGGAACACTGAAGCTTTCTTT; cdr3_aa: CASSPDYRGNTEAFF
clone_size: .; j_call: TRBJ1-2; d_call: TRBD1; cdr3_length: 14; v_call: TRBV4-2; cdr3_nt: TGTGCCAGCAGCCCTGGACAGGGTGGAGATGGCTACACCTTC; cdr3_aa: CASSPGQGGDGYTF
clone_size: .; j_call: TRBJ1-3; d_call: .; cdr3_length: 17; v_call: TRBV7-9; cdr3_nt: TGTGCCAGCAGCTTGAGACAGAATCGTTTTGGTGGAAACACCATATATTTT; cdr3_aa: CASSLRQNRFGGNTIYF